These 2 T cell receptor beta chains were all obtained from the same sample, sequenced in a study of cytomegalovirus exposure and HLA in healthy donors. PCR employed 60 Vbeta and 13 Jbeta primers. Here immunoSEQ multiplex PCR was the method, and the copy in TCRdb shows in-frame clones only, minus some. The sample table includes some 110,000 clones. Sequencing was carried out using PBMCs. The receptors come from a man aged 25 to 40 in good health and CMV-seronegative.

The CDR3 coding sequence is TGCGCCAGCAGCCTCTCGATGGGGGGGGATGAAGCTTTCTTT. It yields the protein CASSLSMGGDEAFF. This sequence joins TRBV5-1 and TRBJ1-1, with D possibly being TRBD1 (5 bases). From germline, CDR1 is SGHRS and CDR2 YFSETQ. This CDR3 has 14 amino acids. Trimming stripped 4 bases from V and 7 bases from J, with 17 bases between. Using reference TRBV5-1 and TRBJ1-1 for the parts outside the CDR3, the full variable domain is KAGVTQTPRYLIKTRGQQVTLSCSPISGHRSVSWYQQTPGQGLQFLFEYFSETQRNKGNFPGRFSGRQFSNSRSEMNVSTLELGDSALYLCASSLSMGGDEAFFGQGTRLTVV.

The V call is TRBV6-1, the J call TRBJ1-1; D is ambiguous. V was trimmed by 4 bases and J by 3 bases, leaving 12 bases between them. The CDR3 consists of 14 residues. The germline gives CDR1 MNHNS, CDR2 SASEGT. The CDR3 DNA is TGTGCCAGCAGTGTTCTTCGACGGGACACTGAAGCTTTCTTT. Amino acids: CASSVLRRDTEAFF.